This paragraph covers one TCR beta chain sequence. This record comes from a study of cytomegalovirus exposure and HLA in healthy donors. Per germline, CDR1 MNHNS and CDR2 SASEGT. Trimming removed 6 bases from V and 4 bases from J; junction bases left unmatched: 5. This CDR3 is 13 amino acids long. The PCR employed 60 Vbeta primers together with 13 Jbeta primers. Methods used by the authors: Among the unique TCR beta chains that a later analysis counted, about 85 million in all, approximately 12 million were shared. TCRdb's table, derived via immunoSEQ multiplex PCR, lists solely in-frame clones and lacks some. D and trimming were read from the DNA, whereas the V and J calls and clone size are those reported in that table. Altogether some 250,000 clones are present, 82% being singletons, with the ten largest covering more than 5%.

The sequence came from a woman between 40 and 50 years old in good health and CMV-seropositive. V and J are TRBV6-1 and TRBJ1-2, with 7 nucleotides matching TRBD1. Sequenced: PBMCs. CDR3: CASSDRAAYGYTF. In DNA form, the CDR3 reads TGTGCCAGCAGCGACAGGGCCGCCTATGGCTACACCTTC.